These 3 T cell receptor beta chains originate from one sample sequenced in a study of T cell responses to AZD1222 COVID-19 vaccine. The assay was immunoSEQ multiplex PCR, and TCRdb's table has in-frame clones only and misses some. Of around 99,000 clones listed, approximately 86% are singletons. Sequencing used peripheral blood, obtained on day 0 of AZD1222 vaccination. These TCRs come from an adult in good health.

V and J are TRBV7-2 and TRBJ1-2; 8 bases agree with TRBD1. The CDR3 length is 14 residues. V gave up 3 bases and J gave up 8 bases; unmatched junction bases: 8. Germline V gene data show CDR1 as SGHTA and CDR2 as FQGNSA. CDR3 sequence (DNA): TGTGCCAGCAGCTTGAAAGTGACAGGGGACGGCTACACCTTC. It is translated as CASSLKVTGDGYTF.

A word on this clone: Other DNA sequences in the same sample also yield this CDR3. The chain joins TRBV7-3 to TRBJ1-1, with D maybe TRBD1 (5 bases). Germline V gene lookup returns CDR1 SGHTA and CDR2 FQGTGA. The V and J ends lost 5 bases and 1 base respectively, with 11 bases between them. This CDR3 has 14 residues. CDR3 in DNA: TGTGCCAGCAGCCTCGGGCAGGGGAACACTGAAGCTTTCTTT. The encoded protein is CASSLGQGNTEAFF.

The J gene is TRBJ2-4, the V gene TRBV6-5, with no clear D. The CDR3 covers 15 residues. V lost 7 bases and J 7 bases, leaving 20 bases between the germline ends. The germline gives CDR1 MNHEY, CDR2 SVGAGI. CDR3 bases: TGTGCCAGCATGTTAGAGCGCGCTCTTGGGAACATTCAGTACTTC. It yields the protein CASMLERALGNIQYF.